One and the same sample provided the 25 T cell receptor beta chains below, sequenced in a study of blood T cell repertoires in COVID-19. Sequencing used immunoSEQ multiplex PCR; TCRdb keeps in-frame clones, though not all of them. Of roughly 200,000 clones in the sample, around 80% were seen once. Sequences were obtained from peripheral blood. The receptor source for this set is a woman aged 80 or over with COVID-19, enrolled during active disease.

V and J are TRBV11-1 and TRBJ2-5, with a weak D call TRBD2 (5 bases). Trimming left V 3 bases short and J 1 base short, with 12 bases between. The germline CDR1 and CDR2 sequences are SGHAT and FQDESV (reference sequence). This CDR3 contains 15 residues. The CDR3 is CASSFLRGPQETQYF. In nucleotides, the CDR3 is TGTGCCAGCAGCTTTTTACGAGGGCCCCAAGAGACCCAGTACTTC.

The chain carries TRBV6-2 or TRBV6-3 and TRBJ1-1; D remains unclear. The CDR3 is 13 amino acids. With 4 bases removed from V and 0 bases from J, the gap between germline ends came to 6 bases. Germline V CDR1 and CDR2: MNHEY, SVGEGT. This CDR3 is CASSLRVNTEAFF. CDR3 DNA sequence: TGTGCCAGCAGTTTGAGGGTGAACACTGAAGCTTTCTTT.

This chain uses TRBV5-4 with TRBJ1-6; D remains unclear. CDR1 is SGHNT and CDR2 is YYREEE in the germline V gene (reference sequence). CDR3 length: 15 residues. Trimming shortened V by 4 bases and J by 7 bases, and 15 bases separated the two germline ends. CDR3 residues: CASSPAAELNSPLHF. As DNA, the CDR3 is TGTGCCAGCAGCCCCGCCGCGGAGCTAAATTCACCCCTCCACTTT.

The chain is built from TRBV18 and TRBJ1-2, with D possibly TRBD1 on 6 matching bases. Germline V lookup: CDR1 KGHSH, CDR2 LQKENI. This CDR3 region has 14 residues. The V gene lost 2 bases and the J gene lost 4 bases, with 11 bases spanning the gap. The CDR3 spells CASSPTGTLYGYTF. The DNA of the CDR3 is TGTGCCAGCTCACCAACCGGGACACTCTATGGCTACACCTTC.

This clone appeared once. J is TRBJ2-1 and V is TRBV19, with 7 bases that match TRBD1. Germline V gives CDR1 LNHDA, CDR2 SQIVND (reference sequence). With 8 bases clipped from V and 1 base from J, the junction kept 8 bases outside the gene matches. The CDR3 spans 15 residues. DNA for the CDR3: TGTGCCAGTGCCTGGGACAGCGGATCCTACAATGAGCAGTTCTTC. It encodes CASAWDSGSYNEQFF.

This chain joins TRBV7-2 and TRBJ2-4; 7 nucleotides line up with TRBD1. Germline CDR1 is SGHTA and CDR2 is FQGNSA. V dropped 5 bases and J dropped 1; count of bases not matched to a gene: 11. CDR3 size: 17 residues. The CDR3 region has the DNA TGTGCCAGCAGCGCTCAAGTCGGGACAGCCGCCAAAAACATTCAGTACTTC. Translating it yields CASSAQVGTAAKNIQYF.

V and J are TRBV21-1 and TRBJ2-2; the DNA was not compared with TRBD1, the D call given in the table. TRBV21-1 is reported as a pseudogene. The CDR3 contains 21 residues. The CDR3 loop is CASSTWDRGRGLVRVIGELFF. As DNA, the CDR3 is TGTGCCAGCAGCACCTGGGACAGGGGGCGCGGGTTGGTAAGGGTAATCGGGGAGCTGTTTTTT.

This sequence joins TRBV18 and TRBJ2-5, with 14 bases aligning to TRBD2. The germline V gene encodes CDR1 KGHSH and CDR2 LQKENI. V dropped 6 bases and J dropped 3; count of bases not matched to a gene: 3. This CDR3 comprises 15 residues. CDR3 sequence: CASSPGLAGEETQYF. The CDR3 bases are TGTGCCAGCTCCCCGGGACTAGCGGGGGAAGAGACCCAGTACTTC.

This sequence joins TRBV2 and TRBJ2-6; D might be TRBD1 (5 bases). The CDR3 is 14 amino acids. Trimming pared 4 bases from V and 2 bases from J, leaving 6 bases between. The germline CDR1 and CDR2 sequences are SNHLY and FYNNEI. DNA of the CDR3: TGTGCCAGCAGTGGCAGGGCTGGGGCCAACGTCCTGACTTTC. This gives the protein CASSGRAGANVLTF.

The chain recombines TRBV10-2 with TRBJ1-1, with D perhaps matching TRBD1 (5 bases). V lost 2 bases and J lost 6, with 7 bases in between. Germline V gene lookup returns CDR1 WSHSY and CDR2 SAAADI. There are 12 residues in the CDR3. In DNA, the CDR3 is TGCGCCAGCAGTGAGCGGGGGGCTGAAGCTTTCTTT. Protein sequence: CASSERGAEAFF.

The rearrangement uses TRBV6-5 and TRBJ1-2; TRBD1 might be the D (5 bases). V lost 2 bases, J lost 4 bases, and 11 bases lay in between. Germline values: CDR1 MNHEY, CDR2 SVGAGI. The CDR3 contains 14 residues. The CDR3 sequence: CASSYGPGIYGYTF. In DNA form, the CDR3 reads TGTGCCAGCAGTTACGGTCCAGGGATCTATGGCTACACCTTC.

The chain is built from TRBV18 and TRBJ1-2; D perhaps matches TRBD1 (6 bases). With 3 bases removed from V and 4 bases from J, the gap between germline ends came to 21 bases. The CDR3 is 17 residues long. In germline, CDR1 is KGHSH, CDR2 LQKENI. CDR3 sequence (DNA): TGTGCCAGCTCACCGTTTTTACAGGGAGAAATGGTCTATGGCTACACCTTC. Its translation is CASSPFLQGEMVYGYTF.

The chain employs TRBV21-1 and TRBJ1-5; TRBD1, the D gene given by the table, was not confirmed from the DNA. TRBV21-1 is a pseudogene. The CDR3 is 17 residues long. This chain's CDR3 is CASSKEGTGNSNQPQHF. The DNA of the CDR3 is TGTGCCAGCAGCAAAGAGGGGACAGGGAATAGCAATCAGCCCCAGCATTTT.

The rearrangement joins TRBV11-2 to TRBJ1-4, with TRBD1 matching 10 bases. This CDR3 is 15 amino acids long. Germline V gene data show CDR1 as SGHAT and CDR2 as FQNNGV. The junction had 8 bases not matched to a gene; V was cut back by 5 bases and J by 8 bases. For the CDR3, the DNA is TGTGCCAGCAGCCACCGCGGGACAGGGGTAGAAAAACTGTTTTTT. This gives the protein CASSHRGTGVEKLFF.

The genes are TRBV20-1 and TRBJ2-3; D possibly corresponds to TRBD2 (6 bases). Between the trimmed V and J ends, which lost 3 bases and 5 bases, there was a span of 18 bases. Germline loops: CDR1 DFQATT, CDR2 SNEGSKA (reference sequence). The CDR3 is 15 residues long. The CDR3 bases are TGCAGTGCTAGTTCCGGGACCTGGGGAGGAGATACGCAGTATTTT. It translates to CSASSGTWGGDTQYF.

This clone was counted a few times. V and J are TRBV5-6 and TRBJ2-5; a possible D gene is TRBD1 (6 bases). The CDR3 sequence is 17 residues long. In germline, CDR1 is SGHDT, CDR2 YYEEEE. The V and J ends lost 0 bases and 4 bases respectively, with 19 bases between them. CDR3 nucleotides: TGTGCCAGCAGCTTGGTTCTCCCAGACAGGCCCCGAGAGACCCAGTACTTC. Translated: CASSLVLPDRPRETQYF.

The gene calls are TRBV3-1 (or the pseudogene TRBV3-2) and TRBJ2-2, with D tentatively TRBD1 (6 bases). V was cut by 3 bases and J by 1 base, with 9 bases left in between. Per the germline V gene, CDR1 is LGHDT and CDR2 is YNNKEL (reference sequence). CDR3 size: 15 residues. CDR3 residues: CASSHGQRNTGELFF. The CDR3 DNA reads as TGTGCCAGCAGCCACGGACAGAGGAACACCGGGGAGCTGTTTTTT.

CDR3 amino acids: CAWSVDRTGYGYTF. DNA for the CDR3: TGTGCCTGGAGTGTAGACCGGACAGGGTATGGCTACACCTTC. This chain links TRBV30 with TRBJ1-2, with 8 bases identical to TRBD1. V lost 0 bases to trimming and J lost 5 bases; unmatched junction nucleotides: 5. Germline CDR1 and CDR2: GTSNPN and SVGIG (reference sequence). The CDR3 has 14 residues. Filled out from reference TRBV30 and TRBJ1-2, the complete variable domain reads SQTIHQWPATLVQPVGSPLSLECTVEGTSNPNLYWYRQAAGRGLQLLFYSVGIGQISSEVPQNLSASRPQDRQFILSSKKLLLSDSGFYLCAWSVDRTGYGYTFGSGTRLTVV.

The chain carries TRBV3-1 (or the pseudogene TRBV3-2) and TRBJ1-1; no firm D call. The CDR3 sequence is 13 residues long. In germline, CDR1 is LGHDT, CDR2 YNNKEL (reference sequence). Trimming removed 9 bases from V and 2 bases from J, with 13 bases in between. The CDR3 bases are TGTGCCAGGCTTGAGGGAGCTAACACTGAAGCTTTCTTT. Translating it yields CARLEGANTEAFF.

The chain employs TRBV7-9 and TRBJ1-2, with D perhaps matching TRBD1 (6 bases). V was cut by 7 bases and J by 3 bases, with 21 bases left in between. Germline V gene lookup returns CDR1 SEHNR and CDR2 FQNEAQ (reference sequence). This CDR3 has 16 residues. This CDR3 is CASTRGGRSGDYGYTF. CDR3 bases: TGTGCCAGCACTCGCGGGGGCCGGTCAGGGGACTATGGCTACACCTTC.

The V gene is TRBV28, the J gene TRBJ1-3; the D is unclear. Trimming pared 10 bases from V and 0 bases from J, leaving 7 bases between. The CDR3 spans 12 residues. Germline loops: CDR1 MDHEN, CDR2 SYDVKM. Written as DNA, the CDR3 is TGTGCCACCGTTAACTCTGGAAACACCATATATTTT. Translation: CATVNSGNTIYF.

CDR3 DNA sequence: TGTGCCAGCTCAACGGGGGGGGGCGACTATGGCTACACCTTC. Protein product: CASSTGGGDYGYTF. The chain recombines TRBV3-1 (or the pseudogene TRBV3-2) with TRBJ1-2; perhaps TRBD1 as D (6 bases). The length of the CDR3 is 14 residues. The germline V and J ends were trimmed by 8 bases and 3 bases, with 16 bases remaining between them. CDR1 LGHDT and CDR2 YNNKEL come from the germline V gene (reference sequence).

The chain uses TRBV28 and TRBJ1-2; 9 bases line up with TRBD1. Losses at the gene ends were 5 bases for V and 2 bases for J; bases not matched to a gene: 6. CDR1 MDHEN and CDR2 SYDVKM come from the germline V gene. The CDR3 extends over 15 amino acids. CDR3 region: CASSQYRGPNYGYTF. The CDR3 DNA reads TGTGCCAGCAGTCAATACAGGGGGCCCAACTATGGCTACACCTTC.

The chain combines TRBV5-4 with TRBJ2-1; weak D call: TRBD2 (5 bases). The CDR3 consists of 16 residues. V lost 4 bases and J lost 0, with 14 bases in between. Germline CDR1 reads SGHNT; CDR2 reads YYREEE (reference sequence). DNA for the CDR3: TGTGCCAGCAGCCCCGGACTTTCGAGCTCCTACAATGAGCAGTTCTTC. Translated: CASSPGLSSSYNEQFF.

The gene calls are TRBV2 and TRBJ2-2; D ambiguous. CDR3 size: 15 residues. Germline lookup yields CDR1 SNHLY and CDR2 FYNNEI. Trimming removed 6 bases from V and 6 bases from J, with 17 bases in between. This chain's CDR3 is CASRYAIGVAGELFF. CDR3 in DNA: TGTGCCAGCAGATATGCCATAGGAGTAGCCGGGGAGCTGTTTTTT.